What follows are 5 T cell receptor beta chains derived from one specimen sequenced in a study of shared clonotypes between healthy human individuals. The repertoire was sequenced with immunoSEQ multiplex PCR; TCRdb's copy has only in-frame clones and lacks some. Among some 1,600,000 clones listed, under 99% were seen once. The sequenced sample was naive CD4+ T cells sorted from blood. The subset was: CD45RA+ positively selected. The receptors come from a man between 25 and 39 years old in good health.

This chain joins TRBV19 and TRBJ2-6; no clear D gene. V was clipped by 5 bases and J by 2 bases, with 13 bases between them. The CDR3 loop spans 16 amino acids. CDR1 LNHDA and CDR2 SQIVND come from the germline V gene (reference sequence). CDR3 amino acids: CASSHPSPAGANVLTF. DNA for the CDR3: TGTGCCAGTAGTCACCCCTCGCCGGCTGGGGCCAACGTCCTGACTTTC.

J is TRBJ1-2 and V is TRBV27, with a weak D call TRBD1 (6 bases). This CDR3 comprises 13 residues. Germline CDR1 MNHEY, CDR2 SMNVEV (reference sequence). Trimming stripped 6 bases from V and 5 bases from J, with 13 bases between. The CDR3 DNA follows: TGTGCCAGCAGGTCCCAGGGGTTTTATGGCTACACCTTC. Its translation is CASRSQGFYGYTF.

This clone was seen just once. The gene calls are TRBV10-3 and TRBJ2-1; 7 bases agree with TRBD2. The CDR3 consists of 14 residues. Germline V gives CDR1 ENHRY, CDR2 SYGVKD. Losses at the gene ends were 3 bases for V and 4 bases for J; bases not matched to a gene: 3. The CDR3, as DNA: TGTGCCATCAGTGAACTAGCGTCGTACAATGAGCAGTTCTTC. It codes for CAISELASYNEQFF.

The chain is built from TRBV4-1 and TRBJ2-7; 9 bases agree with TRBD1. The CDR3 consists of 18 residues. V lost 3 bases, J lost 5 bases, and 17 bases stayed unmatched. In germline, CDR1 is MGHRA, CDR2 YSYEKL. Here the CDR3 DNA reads TGCGCCAGCAGCCATCTTTTAACGGGTGGGACAGGGTATAACGAGCAGTACTTC. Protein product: CASSHLLTGGTGYNEQYF.

CDR3 in DNA: TGTGCCAGCAGGGAACCCACCGACATCTCCTACGAGCAGTACTTC. Translating gives CASREPTDISYEQYF. The chain couples TRBV2 to TRBJ2-7, with D unresolved. V shed 6 bases and J shed 0 bases, with 15 bases lying between them. The V gene's germline CDR1 is SNHLY and CDR2 FYNNEI. This CDR3 has 15 residues.